This T cell receptor beta chain was profiled in a study of T-cell reconstitution after alpha-beta-depleted transplantation in children. Trimming at V came to 6 bases and at J to 5 bases, leaving 8 bases not matched to a gene. This CDR3 has 15 amino acids. Preparation of the TCRbeta library was carried out with unique molecular identifiers. Each CDR3 protein gets one entry after TCRdb re-called the PCR reads with MiXCR. The data show over 200,000 distinct CDR3 sequences, around 7.7% seen once. This clonotype was counted only a few times. Sequencing was performed on PBMCs, mostly from graft donor cells, taken 360 days after TCRalphabeta/CD19-depleted stem cell transplant. The chain recombines TRBV12-3 or TRBV12-4 with TRBJ2-1; 9 bases fit TRBD2. This TCR derives from a male patient between 2 and 15 years old who had a stem cell transplant for acute myeloid leukemia, so the T cells may come from the graft donor. The CDR3 here is CASRPTSGPHNEQFF. The CDR3, as DNA: TGTGCCAGCAGGCCGACTAGCGGCCCCCACAATGAGCAGTTCTTC.